These T cell receptor beta chains were read from a single sample in a study of shared clonotypes between healthy human individuals. Sequencing was performed with immunoSEQ multiplex PCR; in TCRdb, only in-frame clones are kept and a portion is missing. The table has over 950,000 clones, roughly 80% seen once. Source material: memory CD4+ T cells from PBMCs. These receptors were taken from a man aged 18 to 29 in good health. Some clones in this sample may be carry-over from other donors' samples. The conserved cysteine and the conserved F or W are not part of the CDR3 here.

>TRBV4-2
ASSQLTLLANYGYT
>TRBV7-3
ASSPGTGEEQY
>TRBV5-1
ASSNQGANTEAF
>TRBV4-1
ASSQVFLETQY
>TRBV18
ASSPPGTGDQPQH
>TRBV18
ASSPQTVNTEAF
>TRBV4-2
ASSQISQGRGSNQPQH
>TRBV7-2
ASSSPTEAF
>TRBV29-1
SAGQGRGAYGYT
>TRBV6-1
ASSVRQLNYGYT
>TRBV18
ASSPGVLYEQY
>TRBV20-1
SASPEEQF
>TRBV21-1
ASSKGSLSYEQY
>TRBV28
ASRLLAGVGNRNEQF
>TRBV28
ASSFEARGAF
>TRBV7-2
ASSWGGGNQPQH
>TRBV21-1
ASSEEDSGNTIY
>TRBV7-4
ASSWSGWGDFWGQY
>TRBV11-2
ASIRDSEAF
>TRBV10-3
AISESYVREGRETQY
>TRBV6-5
ASSGRVNTEAF
>TRBV11-2
ASSAGLATEQY
>TRBV10-3
AILDRGYGGELF
>TRBV5-1
ASSSQGGDNYGYT
>TRBV18
ASSPPGDQPQH
>TRBV9
ASSVQGHQNTEAF
>TRBV5-5
ASSWAGHTYEQY
>TRBV6-5
ASRGGFAGNTIY
>TRBV10-3
AISEQKEYTGELF
>TRBV19
ASSIDRLGGNTIY
>TRBV18
ASSPLWRDRANYGYT
>TRBV7-4
ASSLNPRLAGPSGANVLT
>TRBV2
ASSTHGGSQETQY
>TRBV21-1
ASSKADRWNEQF
>TRBV18
ASSSTSGDTGELF
>TRBV5-1
ASSSNGGGRYGYT
>TRBV5-1
ASGETGGNYGYT
>TRBV5-1
ASSQQGGTYEQY
>TRBV11-2
ASSLVGPGETQY
>TRBV11-1
ASSLPTANTEAF
>TRBV9
ASSGRGNTGELF
>TRBV2
ASSRWGGSYEQY
>TRBV18
ASSLNRGGETQY
>TRBV7-3
ASSFDRREQY
>TRBV6-1
ASSGGTDTQY
>TRBV5-1
ASSLTSGTLNEQF